The 18 T cell receptor beta chains below all came from one sample that was sequenced in a study of blood T cell repertoires in COVID-19. TCRdb's table, derived via immunoSEQ multiplex PCR, lists solely in-frame clones and lacks some. The sample includes some 270,000 clones, roughly 90% of them seen just once. Sequencing was carried out using peripheral blood. All receptors come from a man aged 25 to 40 with acute or convalescent COVID-19.

The rearrangement joins TRBV5-1 to TRBJ2-7; TRBD2 matches at 7 bases. Germline trimming cut 0 bases from V and 2 bases from J; bases unmatched to any gene: 8. Germline assignment: CDR1 SGHRS and CDR2 YFSETQ. The CDR3 has 16 amino acids. CDR3 nucleotide sequence: TGCGCCAGCAGCTTGGGCCAGCCGGGAGGTCCCTACGAGCAGTACTTC. Protein sequence: CASSLGQPGGPYEQYF.

This chain joins TRBV5-1 and TRBJ2-5, with 10 bases aligning to TRBD2. This CDR3 has 15 amino acids. V was clipped by 4 bases and J by 4 bases; unmatched bases: 7. Germline loops: CDR1 SGHRS, CDR2 YFSETQ. The CDR3 sequence: CASSLLAGMGETQYF. The CDR3 DNA reads as TGCGCCAGCAGCCTACTAGCGGGAATGGGAGAGACCCAGTACTTC. The whole variable domain, filled in from reference TRBV5-1 and TRBJ2-5, reads KAGVTQTPRYLIKTRGQQVTLSCSPISGHRSVSWYQQTPGQGLQFLFEYFSETQRNKGNFPGRFSGRQFSNSRSEMNVSTLELGDSALYLCASSLLAGMGETQYFGPGTRLLVL.

The chain recombines TRBV6-6 with TRBJ2-2; TRBD1 matches 9 bases. V shed 6 bases, J shed 4 bases, and the junction held 3 bases outside the gene matches. This CDR3 is 14 amino acids long. Germline loops: CDR1 MNHNY, CDR2 SVGAGI (reference sequence). This chain's CDR3 is CASSPGQGTGELFF. The CDR3 nucleotides read TGTGCCAGCAGCCCGGGACAGGGCACCGGGGAGCTGTTTTTT.

This clone appeared a single time. The chain joins TRBV29-1 to TRBJ2-3, with 13 bases lining up with TRBD2. The V and J ends lost 0 bases and 3 bases, in that order; junction bases with no gene match: 3. The length of the CDR3 is 16 residues. Looked up from germline, CDR1 is SQVTM and CDR2 is ANQGSEA. This CDR3 is CSVEDPLAGGTDTQYF. DNA for the CDR3: TGCAGCGTTGAAGACCCACTAGCGGGAGGGACAGATACGCAGTATTTT.

This clone was found once. The chain links TRBV28 to TRBJ2-6; D may be TRBD2 (6 bases). Germline V gene data show CDR1 as MDHEN and CDR2 as SYDVKM. Trimming took off 6 bases at V and 2 bases at J, with 17 bases between the two ends. The CDR3 totals 17 residues. The CDR3 DNA reads TGTGCCAGCAGCCGCCGGGGGTTGGGGGCTGGGGCCAACGTCCTGACTTTC. It yields the protein CASSRRGLGAGANVLTF.

The rearrangement uses TRBV4-1 and TRBJ2-7; a weak D match, TRBD1 (7 bases). The germline V and J ends were trimmed by 3 bases and 3 bases, with 9 bases remaining between them. In germline, CDR1 is MGHRA, CDR2 YSYEKL. This CDR3 contains 13 residues. The CDR3 loop is CASSHRGDYEQYF. The DNA for the CDR3 is TGCGCCAGCAGCCACAGGGGGGACTACGAGCAGTACTTC.

The chain employs TRBV10-2 and TRBJ1-6, with a tentative D call TRBD1 (5 bases). V was pared by 6 bases and J by 5 bases, with 14 bases between. Germline loops: CDR1 WSHSY, CDR2 SAAADI. This CDR3 contains 15 residues. The CDR3 nucleotides are TGCGCCAGCAGGGGGGGAAATAGAAATAATTCACCCCTCCACTTT. This codes for CASRGGNRNNSPLHF.

This sequence joins TRBV7-9 and TRBJ1-6; 12 positions match TRBD1. Trimming at V came to 4 bases and at J to 1 base, leaving 2 bases not matched to a gene. Germline CDR1 is SEHNR and CDR2 is FQNEAQ (reference sequence). The CDR3 runs to 17 residues. CDR3 sequence: CASSWGQGASYNSPLHF. In DNA, the CDR3 is TGTGCCAGCAGCTGGGGACAGGGGGCTTCCTATAATTCACCCCTCCACTTT.

The gene calls are TRBV30 and TRBJ2-1, with TRBD2 matching 7 bases. The V gene end was trimmed by 1 base and the J gene end by 2 bases; junction bases not matched to a gene: 5. CDR1 GTSNPN and CDR2 SVGIG come from the germline V gene (reference sequence). CDR3 length equals 15 residues. CDR3 DNA: TGTGCCTGGAGTGGTGGTAGCGGGCCCTACAATGAGCAGTTCTTC. Translating it yields CAWSGGSGPYNEQFF.

The V call is TRBV25-1, the J call TRBJ1-1, with 7 nucleotides matching TRBD1. This CDR3 contains 14 residues. Per germline, CDR1 MGHDK and CDR2 SYGVNS. V shed 1 base and J 12 bases; nucleotides not matched to a gene: 11. CDR3 sequence: CASSEFRDTGETFF. DNA for the CDR3: TGTGCCAGCAGTGAATTTAGGGACACAGGGGAGACTTTCTTT.

The gene calls are TRBV6-4 and TRBJ1-1; D perhaps matches TRBD1 (6 bases). Trimming took off 6 bases at V and 1 base at J, with 18 bases between the two ends. Per germline, CDR1 MRHNA and CDR2 SNTAGT. This CDR3 has 16 residues. Here the CDR3 DNA reads TGTGCCAGCAGAGCAACTTTACTGGGGGCGAACACTGAAGCTTTCTTT. It specifies CASRATLLGANTEAFF.

This rearrangement joins TRBV2 to TRBJ1-3; D uncertain. This CDR3 region has 15 residues. The germline CDR1 and CDR2 sequences are SNHLY and FYNNEI. V was cut by 1 base and J by 0 bases, with 7 bases left in between. Here the CDR3 DNA reads TGTGCCAGCAGTGAAGTCGGGAGCTCTGGAAACACCATATATTTT. This encodes CASSEVGSSGNTIYF.

V usage is TRBV28 and J usage is TRBJ1-1, with D unclear. The CDR3 contains 14 residues. Deletions cut 3 bases from V and 4 bases from J, with 12 bases between. The germline V gene has CDR1 MDHEN and CDR2 SYDVKM. CDR3 residues: CASSLRDSITEAFF. The CDR3 DNA sequence: TGTGCCAGCAGTTTGAGGGATTCGATCACTGAAGCTTTCTTT.

J is TRBJ2-7 and V is TRBV9, with 9 positions matching TRBD2. CDR1 SGDLS and CDR2 YYNGEE come from the germline V gene. The trim removed 7 bases at V and 6 bases at J, leaving 8 bases unmatched. The length of the CDR3 is 13 residues. The CDR3 reads CASGGGGAGEQYF. CDR3 coding DNA: TGTGCCAGCGGCGGCGGGGGGGCGGGCGAGCAGTACTTC. The full variable domain, with the rest looked up from reference TRBV9 and TRBJ2-7, is DSGVTQTPKHLITATGQRVTLRCSPRSGDLSVYWYQQSLDQGLQFLIQYYNGEERAKGNILERFSAQQFPDLHSELNLSSLELGDSALYFCASGGGGAGEQYFGPGTRLTVT.

V usage is TRBV28 and J usage is TRBJ2-3; TRBD1 is a possible D gene (7 bases). Trimming took off 1 base at V and 0 bases at J, with 14 bases between the two ends. CDR1 MDHEN and CDR2 SYDVKM come from the germline V gene. The CDR3 contains 17 residues. CDR3 in DNA: TGTGCCAGCAGTTTATTTGTCAGGGGGGTCAGCACAGATACGCAGTATTTT. Protein product: CASSLFVRGVSTDTQYF.

In its sample, this clone was seen once. The J gene is TRBJ1-4, the V gene TRBV7-9, with TRBD1 matching over 8 bases. The V gene's germline CDR1 is SEHNR and CDR2 FQNEAQ (reference sequence). The CDR3 length is 12 residues. With 3 bases clipped from V and 13 bases from J, the junction kept 4 bases outside the gene matches. CDR3 amino acids: CASSFPQGVLFF. CDR3 nucleotide sequence: TGTGCCAGCAGCTTTCCACAGGGGGTACTGTTTTTT. The variable domain in full, completed from reference TRBV7-9 and TRBJ1-4, reads DTGVSQNPRHKITKRGQNVTFRCDPISEHNRLYWYRQTLGQGPEFLTYFQNEAQLEKSRLLSDRFSAERPKGSFSTLEIQRTEQGDSAMYLCASSFPQGVLFFGSGTQLSVL.

This chain joins TRBV7-3 and TRBJ1-1, with a tentative D call TRBD1 (6 bases). The CDR3 contains 13 residues. The germline V and J ends were trimmed by 4 bases and 11 bases, with 17 bases remaining between them. Germline V gives CDR1 SGHTA, CDR2 FQGTGA. CDR3 bases: TGTGCCAGCAGCTCAGAAACAGGGCGAGACGCTTTCTTT. This translates into CASSSETGRDAFF.

The chain joins TRBV5-1 to TRBJ1-2; the D gene is possibly TRBD1 (5 bases). The germline V gene encodes CDR1 SGHRS and CDR2 YFSETQ. This CDR3 region has 16 residues. The germline V and J ends were trimmed by 0 bases and 5 bases, with 17 bases remaining between them. The CDR3 nucleotides read TGCGCCAGCAGCTTGGCCAACGGAGGGGCTCAATATGGCTACACCTTC. This sequence encodes CASSLANGGAQYGYTF.